This TCR beta chain appears in the sequencing data of a study of T cells in Graves' hyperthyroidism and ophthalmopathy. This CDR3 contains 11 residues. J lost 5 bases, V lost 7 bases, and 4 bases had no gene match. CDR1 and CDR2 (germline): DFQATT, SNEGSKA (reference sequence). Details on this clonotype: The missing conserved phenylalanine or tryptophan at the end of this CDR3 makes a read error likely.

Using RNA transcripts as the source, TCR beta CDR3 regions were amplified. RT-PCR in the first round (using the HTBI primer set) targeted the TCR CDR3. TCRdb processed the multiplex PCR reads anew with MiXCR; each CDR3 protein has one entry. The repertoire holds over 500,000 distinct CDR3 sequences, with about 14% as singletons. The sequence came from a middle-aged woman with Graves' hyperthyroidism. Input material: blood. The rearrangement uses TRBV20-1 and TRBJ2-5; 7 nucleotides agree with TRBD2. CDR3 region: CSDRGSETQYL. The CDR3 DNA is TGCAGTGATCGCGGGAGTGAGACCCAGTACTTA.